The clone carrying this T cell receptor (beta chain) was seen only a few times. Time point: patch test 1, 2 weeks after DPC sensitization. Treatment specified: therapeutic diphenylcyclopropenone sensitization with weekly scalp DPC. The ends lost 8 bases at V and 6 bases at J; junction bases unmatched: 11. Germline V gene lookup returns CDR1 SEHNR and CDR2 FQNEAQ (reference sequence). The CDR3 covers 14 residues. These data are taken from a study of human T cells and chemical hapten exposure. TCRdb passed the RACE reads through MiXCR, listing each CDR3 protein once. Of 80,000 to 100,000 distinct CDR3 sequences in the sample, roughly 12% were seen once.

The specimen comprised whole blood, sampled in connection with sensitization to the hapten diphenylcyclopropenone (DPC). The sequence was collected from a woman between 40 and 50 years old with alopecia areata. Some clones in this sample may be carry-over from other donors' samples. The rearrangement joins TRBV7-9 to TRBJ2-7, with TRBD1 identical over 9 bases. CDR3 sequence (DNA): TGTGCCAGCCTACCCGGGACAGGGAATCTCGAGCAGTACTTC. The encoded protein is CASLPGTGNLEQYF.